Following are 14 T cell receptor beta chains from one sample sequenced in a study of PD-1 blockade in classical Hodgkin lymphoma. Time point meaning: cycle 4 day 1 (C4D1), after more than 5 weeks of nivolumab. Every patient experienced relapse after autologous stem cell transplantation, and brentuximab vedotin exposure varied. Measured with immunoSEQ multiplex PCR; TCRdb has only the in-frame clones, and not every one. The table shows under 45,000 clones, with around three fifths occurring only once. The sequenced sample was peripheral blood mononuclear cells (PBMCs), obtained before the fourth cycle of nivolumab. These receptors were obtained from a human donor with classical Hodgkin lymphoma.

This chain links TRBV6-1 with TRBJ1-1; D is undetermined. Trimming stripped 0 bases from V and 1 base from J, with 9 bases between. The germline gives CDR1 MNHNS, CDR2 SASEGT. This CDR3 region has 15 residues. The chain's CDR3 is CASSEATVGNTEAFF. The CDR3 coding sequence is TGTGCCAGCAGTGAAGCCACCGTCGGGAACACTGAAGCTTTCTTT.

The V and J genes are TRBV6-5 and TRBJ2-4, with D maybe TRBD2 (6 bases). V was pared by 0 bases and J by 8 bases, with 11 bases between. Per germline, CDR1 MNHEY and CDR2 SVGAGI. The length of the CDR3 is 14 residues. The CDR3 coding sequence is TGTGCCAGCAGTTACTCCTTCGGGGGAGACATTCAGTACTTC. Translating it yields CASSYSFGGDIQYF.

There are a few counts of this clone. The chain links TRBV6-5 to TRBJ2-7; D is perhaps TRBD1 (5 bases). The CDR3 has 14 amino acids. V dropped 4 bases and J dropped 2 bases, with 12 bases sitting between them. CDR1 MNHEY and CDR2 SVGAGI come from the germline V gene. DNA of the CDR3: TGTGCCAGCAGTTCCCAGGGTGGTACCTACGAGCAGTACTTC. Its translation: CASSSQGGTYEQYF.

The rearrangement uses TRBV28 and TRBJ2-2; 7 bases map to TRBD1. Per germline, CDR1 MDHEN and CDR2 SYDVKM. V gave up 5 bases and J gave up 8 bases; unmatched junction bases: 11. The CDR3 contains 15 residues. The CDR3: CASSPTRQGSGELFF. CDR3 sequence (DNA): TGTGCCAGCAGTCCAACGCGACAGGGTTCAGGGGAGCTGTTTTTT.

V and J are TRBV2 and TRBJ1-1, with D maybe TRBD1 (5 bases). The CDR3 is made up of 14 amino acids. CDR1 and CDR2 (germline): SNHLY, FYNNEI. The V gene lost 6 bases and the J gene lost 0 bases, with 11 bases spanning the gap. The CDR3 nucleotides are TGTGCCAGCAGATTGGGACGGATGAACACTGAAGCTTTCTTT. Translating gives CASRLGRMNTEAFF.

V and J are TRBV11-3 and TRBJ2-3; the match to TRBD2 covers 12 bases. CDR1 SGHNT and CDR2 YENEEA come from the germline V gene. The CDR3 extends over 16 amino acids. With V trimmed by 5 bases and J by 7 bases, 10 bases remained unmatched. The CDR3 spells CASSTDETSGRYTQYF. Here the CDR3 DNA reads TGTGCCAGCAGCACTGACGAGACTAGCGGGAGATATACGCAGTATTTT.

The chain carries TRBV27 and TRBJ2-5; D might be TRBD2 (7 bases). Between the trimmed V and J ends, which lost 2 bases and 5 bases, there was a span of 9 bases. This CDR3 region has 13 residues. Germline CDR1 and CDR2: MNHEY and SMNVEV (reference sequence). CDR3 region: CASSLEGGETQYF. In nucleotides, the CDR3 is TGTGCCAGCAGTTTAGAGGGGGGGGAGACCCAGTACTTC.

This clone was seen a single time. J is TRBJ1-2 and V is TRBV6-5; tentatively, D is TRBD1 (5 bases). This CDR3 has 14 residues. Germline CDR1 is MNHEY and CDR2 is SVGAGI. V lost 1 base and J lost 7, with 13 bases in between. The CDR3 region has the DNA TGTGCCAGCAGTTACTGGGGCAAGTTGACTGGCTACACCTTC. It codes for CASSYWGKLTGYTF.

The chain has TRBV4-1 and TRBJ1-2, with 8 bases that match TRBD1. The CDR3 extends over 16 amino acids. V dropped 2 bases and J dropped 0; count of bases not matched to a gene: 5. Germline CDR1 is MGHRA and CDR2 is YSYEKL. The CDR3 region is CASSQPGGPTNYGYTF. CDR3 DNA: TGCGCCAGCAGCCAACCAGGGGGCCCCACTAACTATGGCTACACCTTC.

The genes are TRBV29-1 and TRBJ1-1; D may be TRBD1 (5 bases). The CDR3 runs 14 residues. V lost 1 base, J lost 5 bases, and 14 bases lay in between. CDR1 and CDR2 from the germline V gene are SQVTM and ANQGSEA. CDR3 region: CSVEGGRYGTEAFF. The CDR3 nucleotides are TGCAGCGTTGAAGGGGGCCGTTACGGGACTGAAGCTTTCTTT.

This rearrangement joins TRBV15 to TRBJ2-6; 8 bases map to TRBD1. V was pared by 1 base and J by 4 bases, with 9 bases of the junction left unmatched. Germline values: CDR1 LNHNV, CDR2 YYDKDF (reference sequence). This CDR3 spans 18 amino acids. As DNA, the CDR3 is TGTGCCACCAGCAGAGGTCCAGGGGGCTCAGCAGGGGCCAACGTCCTGACTTTC. Translated: CATSRGPGGSAGANVLTF.

The chain combines TRBV12-5 with TRBJ2-2; no clear D. V lost 1 base, J lost 5 bases, and 2 bases lay in between. The CDR3 spans 12 residues. Germline CDR1 reads LGHNT; CDR2 reads FRNRAP. This CDR3 reads CASGLGTGELFF. The CDR3 DNA sequence: TGTGCTAGTGGTTTGGGGACCGGGGAGCTGTTTTTT.

The rearrangement joins TRBV7-9 to TRBJ1-2; D not certain. The germline V gene encodes CDR1 SEHNR and CDR2 FQNEAQ (reference sequence). The CDR3 is made up of 12 amino acids. Trimming took 1 base from V and 1 from J, leaving 1 base between them. The CDR3 loop reads CASSLDNYGYTF. The DNA of the CDR3 is TGTGCCAGCAGCTTAGATAACTATGGCTACACCTTC.

The chain combines TRBV7-6 with TRBJ2-5, with D possibly being TRBD2 (5 bases). The last part of the DNA fits TRBJ2-7 better; the J call may be wrong. This CDR3 has 15 amino acids. Germline loops: CDR1 SGHVS, CDR2 FNYEAQ. In DNA, the CDR3 is TGTGCCAGCAGCTTATTCGCCGGGAACCCCTACGAGCAGTACTTC. Translation gives CASSLFAGNPYEQYF.